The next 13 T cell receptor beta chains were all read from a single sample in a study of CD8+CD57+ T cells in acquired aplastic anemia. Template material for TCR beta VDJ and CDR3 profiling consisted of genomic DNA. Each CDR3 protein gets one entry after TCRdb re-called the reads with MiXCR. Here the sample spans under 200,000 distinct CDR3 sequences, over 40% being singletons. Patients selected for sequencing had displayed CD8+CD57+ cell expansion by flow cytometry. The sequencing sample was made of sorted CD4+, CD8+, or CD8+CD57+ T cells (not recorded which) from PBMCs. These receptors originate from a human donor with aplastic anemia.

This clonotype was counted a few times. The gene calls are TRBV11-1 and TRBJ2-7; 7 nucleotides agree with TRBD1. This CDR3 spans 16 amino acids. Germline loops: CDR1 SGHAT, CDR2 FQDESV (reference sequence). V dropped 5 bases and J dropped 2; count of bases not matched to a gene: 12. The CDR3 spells CASSPLDGTATYEQYF. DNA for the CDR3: TGTGCCAGCAGCCCACTAGACGGGACAGCCACCTACGAGCAGTACTTC.

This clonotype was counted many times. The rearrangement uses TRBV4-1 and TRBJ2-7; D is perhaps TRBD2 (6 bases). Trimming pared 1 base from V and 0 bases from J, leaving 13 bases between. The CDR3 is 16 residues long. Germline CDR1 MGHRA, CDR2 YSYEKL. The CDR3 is CASSQGGAGSSYEQYF. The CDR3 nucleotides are TGCGCCAGCAGCCAAGGGGGAGCCGGGAGCTCCTACGAGCAGTACTTC.

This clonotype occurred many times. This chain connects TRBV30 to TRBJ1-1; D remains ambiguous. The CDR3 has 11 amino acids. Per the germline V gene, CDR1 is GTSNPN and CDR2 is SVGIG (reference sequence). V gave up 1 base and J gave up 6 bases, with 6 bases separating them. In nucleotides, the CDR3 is TGTGCCTGGAGTGATGGGGCTGAAGCTTTCTTT. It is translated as CAWSDGAEAFF.

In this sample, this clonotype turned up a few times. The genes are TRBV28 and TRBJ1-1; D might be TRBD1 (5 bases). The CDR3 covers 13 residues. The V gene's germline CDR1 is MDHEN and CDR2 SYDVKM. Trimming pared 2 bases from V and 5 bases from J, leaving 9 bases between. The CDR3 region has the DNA TGTGCCAGCAGTTTAGGGGCGTGGACTGAAGCTTTCTTT. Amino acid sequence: CASSLGAWTEAFF.

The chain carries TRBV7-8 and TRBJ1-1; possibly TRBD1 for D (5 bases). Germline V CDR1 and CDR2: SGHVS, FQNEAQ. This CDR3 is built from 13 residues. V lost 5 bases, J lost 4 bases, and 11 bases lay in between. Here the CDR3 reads CASSRGEVTEAFF. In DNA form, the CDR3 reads TGTGCCAGCAGCAGGGGCGAGGTCACTGAAGCTTTCTTT.

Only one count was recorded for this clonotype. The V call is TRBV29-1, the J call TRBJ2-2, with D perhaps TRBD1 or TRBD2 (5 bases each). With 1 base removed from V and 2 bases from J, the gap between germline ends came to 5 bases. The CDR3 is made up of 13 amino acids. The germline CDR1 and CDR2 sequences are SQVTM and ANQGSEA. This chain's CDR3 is CSVEGDNTGELFF. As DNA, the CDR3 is TGCAGCGTTGAAGGGGACAACACCGGGGAGCTGTTTTTT.

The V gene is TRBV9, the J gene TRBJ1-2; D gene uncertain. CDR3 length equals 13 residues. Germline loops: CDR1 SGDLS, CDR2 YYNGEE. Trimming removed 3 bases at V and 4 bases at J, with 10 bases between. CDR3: CASSGAVIYGYTF. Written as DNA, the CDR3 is TGTGCCAGCAGCGGGGCGGTCATCTATGGCTACACCTTC.

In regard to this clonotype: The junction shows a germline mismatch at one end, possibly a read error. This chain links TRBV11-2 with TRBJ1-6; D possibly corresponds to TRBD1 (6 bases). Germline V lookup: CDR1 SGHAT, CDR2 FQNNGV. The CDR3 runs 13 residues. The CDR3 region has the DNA TGCGCCAGCAGCCAAGGGGGTCGCTCACCCCTCCACTTT. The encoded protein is CASSQGGRSPLHF.

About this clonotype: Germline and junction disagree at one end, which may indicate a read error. CDR3 region: CASRSSGAWNEQLF. The CDR3 nucleotides read TGTGCCAGCAGATCTAGCGGGGCGTGGAATGAGCAGCTCTTC. J is TRBJ2-1 and V is TRBV6-2 or TRBV6-3; 9 bases match TRBD2. Per the germline V gene, CDR1 is MNHEY and CDR2 is SVGEGT. The length of the CDR3 is 14 residues.

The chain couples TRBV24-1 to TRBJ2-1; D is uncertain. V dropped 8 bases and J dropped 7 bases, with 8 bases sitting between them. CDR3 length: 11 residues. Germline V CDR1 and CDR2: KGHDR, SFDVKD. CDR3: CATMVRNEQFF. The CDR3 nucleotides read TGTGCCACCATGGTCAGGAATGAGCAGTTCTTC.

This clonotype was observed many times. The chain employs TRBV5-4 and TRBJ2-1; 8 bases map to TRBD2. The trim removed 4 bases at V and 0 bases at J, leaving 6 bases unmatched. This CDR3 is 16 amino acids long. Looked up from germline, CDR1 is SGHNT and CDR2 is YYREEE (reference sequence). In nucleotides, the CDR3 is TGTGCCAGCAGCACCGGGGGGGATAGCTCCTACAATGAGCAGTTCTTC. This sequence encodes CASSTGGDSSYNEQFF.

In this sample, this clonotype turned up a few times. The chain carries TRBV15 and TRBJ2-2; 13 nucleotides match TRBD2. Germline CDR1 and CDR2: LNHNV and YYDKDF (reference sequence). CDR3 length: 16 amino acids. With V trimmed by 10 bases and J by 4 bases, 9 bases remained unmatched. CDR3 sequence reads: CASSWRLAGGTGELFF. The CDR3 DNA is TGTGCCAGCAGTTGGAGACTAGCGGGAGGCACCGGGGAGCTGTTTTTT.

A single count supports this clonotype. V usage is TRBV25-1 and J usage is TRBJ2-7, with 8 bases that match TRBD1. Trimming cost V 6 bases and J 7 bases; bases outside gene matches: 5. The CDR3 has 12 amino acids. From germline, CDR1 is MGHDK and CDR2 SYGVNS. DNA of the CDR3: TGTGCCAGCAGATCCAGGGGGCATGAGCAGTACTTC. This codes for CASRSRGHEQYF.